This entry features one T cell receptor (beta chain) sequence. The data originate from a study of blood T cell repertoires in COVID-19. The protocol was immunoSEQ multiplex PCR, while the TCRdb copy is restricted to in-frame clones and leaves out a portion. Found here are approximately 300,000 clones, around 89% of them singletons; the top ten hold 0.7% to 0.9%. Germline V CDR1 and CDR2: MDHEN, SYDVKM. The CDR3 runs to 14 residues. V dropped 8 bases and J dropped 6; count of bases not matched to a gene: 8. The material sequenced was peripheral blood. The chain joins TRBV28 to TRBJ2-3; TRBD2 matches 10 bases. The clonotype originates from a man younger than 40 with acute or convalescent COVID-19. The DNA of the CDR3 is TGTGCCAGCCAAAAAGCGGGGGGGTTGGATACGCAGTATTTT. This gives the protein CASQKAGGLDTQYF.